These 10 T cell receptor beta chains originate from one sample sequenced in a study of shared clonotypes between healthy human individuals. Profiled with immunoSEQ multiplex PCR; TCRdb holds only in-frame clones, not every one. The table shows about 800,000 clones, with roughly 96% occurring only once. Terminally differentiated effector memory CD45RA+ cells were excluded by CCR7 positive selection of CD45RO-negative cells. Sequencing used naive CD8+ T cells sorted from blood. The origin of the receptors is a young man in good health.

The chain joins TRBV27 to TRBJ2-7, with no clear D. The CDR3 sequence is 13 residues long. The ends were cut back, 6 bases at V and 2 bases at J, with 11 bases in the middle. Germline V gene data show CDR1 as MNHEY and CDR2 as SMNVEV (reference sequence). The CDR3 nucleotides read TGTGCCAGCAGGCCTGGCGTAGCCTACGAGCAGTACTTC. Its protein is CASRPGVAYEQYF.

The chain recombines TRBV29-1 with TRBJ2-2; no firm D call. The CDR3 totals 13 residues. The germline CDR1 and CDR2 sequences are SQVTM and ANQGSEA. V lost 6 bases, J lost 2 bases, and 10 bases lay in between. CDR3 sequence reads: CSVRGINTGELFF. The CDR3 coding sequence is TGCAGCGTAAGAGGTATAAACACCGGGGAGCTGTTTTTT.

Regarding this clone: The CDR3 end shows no conserved phenylalanine or tryptophan, and so a read error is likely. The limits of the CDR3 on the DNA are not certain, so only TCRdb's listed CDR3 is given. This chain joins TRBV11-2 and TRBJ2-6; the table gives TRBD2 as D, unverified against the DNA. Germline lookup yields CDR1 SGHAT and CDR2 FQNNGV. The CDR3 is 13 residues long, counting both termini. The CDR3 sequence is CASSFLFRERANR.

This chain joins TRBV30 and TRBJ1-2; a possible D gene is TRBD1 (6 bases). V lost 1 base and J 4 bases, leaving 13 bases between the germline ends. Germline CDR1 reads GTSNPN; CDR2 reads SVGIG (reference sequence). The CDR3 is 14 amino acids. This chain's CDR3 is CAWSGTATPYGYTF. CDR3 coding DNA: TGTGCCTGGAGTGGGACAGCTACTCCCTATGGCTACACCTTC.

The chain joins TRBV11-3 to TRBJ2-5; 7 positions match TRBD1. V lost 5 bases and J lost 1; bases outside the gene matches: 4. Germline lookup yields CDR1 SGHNT and CDR2 YENEEA. The CDR3 is made up of 14 amino acids. As DNA, the CDR3 is TGTGCCAGCAGCCACTGGGACAGCCAAGAGACCCAGTACTTC. This sequence encodes CASSHWDSQETQYF.

This chain uses TRBV25-1 with TRBJ2-2, with no clear D. Trimming stripped 1 base from V and 5 bases from J, with 11 bases between. The CDR3 length is 15 residues. Germline V gene sequence: CDR1 MGHDK, CDR2 SYGVNS. CDR3 loop: CASSEWGQNTGELFF. CDR3 nucleotides: TGTGCCAGCAGTGAATGGGGTCAGAATACCGGGGAGCTGTTTTTT.

The rearrangement joins TRBV7-9 to TRBJ2-4; 8 bases are a match to TRBD1. After removal of 6 bases from V and 2 bases from J, the junction contained 9 bases not matched to a gene. There are 16 residues in the CDR3. Per the germline V gene, CDR1 is SEHNR and CDR2 is FQNEAQ (reference sequence). CDR3 region: CASSSDRGFSKNIQYF. The DNA of the CDR3 is TGTGCCAGCAGTTCCGACAGGGGATTTTCCAAAAACATTCAGTACTTC.

This chain connects TRBV7-9 to TRBJ2-5; D is uncertain. The CDR3 extends over 15 amino acids. The V and J ends lost 1 base and 0 bases respectively, with 9 bases between them. Germline V gives CDR1 SEHNR, CDR2 FQNEAQ (reference sequence). The DNA of the CDR3 is TGTGCCAGCAGCTTAGTGGGCGCAGACCAAGAGACCCAGTACTTC. Residues: CASSLVGADQETQYF.

V and J are TRBV6-6 and TRBJ2-5, with D possibly TRBD2 on 5 matching bases. Germline-derived CDR1 and CDR2 are MNHNY and SVGAGI (reference sequence). This CDR3 is 14 amino acids long. The V gene lost 8 bases and the J gene lost 5 bases, with 18 bases spanning the gap. The CDR3 here is CASHLGPPGETQYF. CDR3 nucleotides: TGTGCCAGCCACCTCGGGCCCCCGGGGGAGACCCAGTACTTC.

This chain links TRBV9 with TRBJ1-2, with D possibly TRBD1 on 6 matching bases. Germline V gene lookup returns CDR1 SGDLS and CDR2 YYNGEE. V lost 3 bases, J lost 4 bases, and 13 bases lay in between. The CDR3 runs 14 residues. Written as DNA, the CDR3 is TGTGCCAGCAGCGAGTCTGGCAGGGGCTATGGCTACACCTTC. This codes for CASSESGRGYGYTF.